This T cell receptor beta chain was sequenced during a study of blood T cells in healthy people across ages. The germline CDR1 and CDR2 sequences are MDHEN and SYDVKM. Between the trimmed V and J ends, which lost 8 bases and 3 bases, there was a span of 18 bases. There are 15 residues in the CDR3. Through a sample-barcoded 5' primer and a J-beta primer mix, a second PCR was run for roughly 6 to 12 cycles. TCRdb called the 5' RACE reads again in MiXCR, with one record for every CDR3 protein. The sample lists approximately 730,000 distinct CDR3 sequences; roughly 47% were seen once. Individuals who donated were healthy Caucasians from Russia aged about 6 to 100. Each sample gave at least 6.5 million isolated PBMCs. Total RNA, at least 6 micrograms per sample, came from PBMCs.

The TCR was taken from a woman aged 55-75 years in good health. The chain combines TRBV28 with TRBJ2-3, with a tentative D call TRBD2 (6 bases). Sequencing was carried out using blood. The CDR3 sequence: CASLGFRGRTDTQYF. The CDR3, as DNA: TGTGCCAGCTTAGGGTTCCGGGGGAGGACAGATACGCAGTATTTT.